Listed below are T cell receptor beta chains from one sample, sequenced in a study of T cells after yellow fever vaccination. One entry per CDR3 protein, called by TCRdb with MiXCR from the 5' RACE reads. The repertoire holds about 210,000 distinct CDR3 sequences, with roughly 3% as singletons. The sequencing used CD4+ T cells sorted from PBMCs, collected 10 days after the yellow fever booster vaccination. The receptors stem from a man aged 18 to 35 who received the YFV17D yellow fever vaccine. Each CDR3 is given with its conserved first and last residue. A D gene is named only where the DNA matches it firmly. The size field is filled for only some rows; it gives once, few, many or a size class.

clone_size	d_call	v_call	j_call	cdr3_nt	cdr3_aa
many	NA	TRBV29-1	TRBJ2-1	TGCAGCGTTGTTACTAGTCAGTTTTTGCAGTTCTTC	CSVVTSQFLQFF
many	NA	TRBV4-3	TRBJ2-5	TGCGCCAGCAGTCGAACGACAGTTCGGGAGACCCAGTACTTC	CASSRTTVRETQYF
few	NA	TRBV7-2	TRBJ2-7	TGTGCCAGCAGCGATGACAGGTCCGAGCAGTACTTC	CASSDDRSEQYF
NA	NA	TRBV5-1	TRBJ2-3	TGCGCCAGCAGCTTGGAGGGCAGGGTTACAGATACGCAGTATTTT	CASSLEGRVTDTQYF
few	NA	TRBV12-3/TRBV12-4	TRBJ1-5	TGTGCCAGCAGTTTCGGCAGGGGTCAGCCCCAGCATTTT	CASSFGRGQPQHF
NA	NA	TRBV12-3/TRBV12-4	TRBJ2-6	TGTGCCAGCAGTACAGGGAGTATCTCTGGGGCCAACGTCCTGACTTTC	CASSTGSISGANVLTF
many	NA	TRBV7-8	TRBJ2-2	TGTGCCAGCAGCCGGGGTGGCGCCGGGGAGCTGTTTTTT	CASSRGGAGELFF
many	TRBD1	TRBV10-3	TRBJ1-2	TGTGCCATCATGGCGACAGGGACGGCTGGCTACACCTTC	CAIMATGTAGYTF
many	NA	TRBV12-3/TRBV12-4	TRBJ2-3	TGTGCCAGCAGTTTACCCCCCCTAGCAGATACGCAGTATTTT	CASSLPPLADTQYF
few	TRBD1	TRBV6-5	TRBJ2-7	TGTGCCAGCAGGGCCGGGACAGGGATTTTCGAGCAGTACTTC	CASRAGTGIFEQYF
NA	NA	TRBV4-3	TRBJ2-7	TGCGCCAGCAGCCAAGATAGCGGAGGGGTCACTCTCTACGAGCAGTACTTC	CASSQDSGGVTLYEQYF
few	NA	TRBV7-2	TRBJ1-2	TGTGCCAGCAGCCCTAGTGGGGGTGCCGAAGGCTACACCTTC	CASSPSGGAEGYTF
NA	TRBD2	TRBV20-1	TRBJ2-3	TGCAGTGCGACCCCGAGTCAGCGGGGGATCACAGATACGCAGTATTTT	CSATPSQRGITDTQYF
many	NA	TRBV5-1	TRBJ1-4	TGCGCCAGCAGCTTGGATAGCGGCGTGGGAAAACTGTTTTTT	CASSLDSGVGKLFF
many	NA	TRBV3-1	TRBJ2-5	TGTGCCAGCAGCCAAGATATTCCGGTGAGGGAGACCCAGTACTTC	CASSQDIPVRETQYF
few	NA	TRBV19	TRBJ2-7	TGTGCCAGTTCCTCCTCCGGGTCAATCTCCTACGAGCAGTACTTC	CASSSSGSISYEQYF
few	TRBD2	TRBV14	TRBJ2-1	TGTGCCAGCAGCCAACGGACTAGCGAGGGGGAAAGGGAGCAGTTCTTC	CASSQRTSEGEREQFF
NA	NA	TRBV12-3/TRBV12-4	TRBJ1-6	TGTGCCACCCTTAAGGAAGGTTACTCACCCCTCCACTTT	CATLKEGYSPLHF
NA	TRBD1	TRBV9	TRBJ1-2	TGTGCCAGCAGCGTAATAGGGACAGATATATTCCGGTATGGCTACACCTTC	CASSVIGTDIFRYGYTF
many	NA	TRBV6-2/TRBV6-3	TRBJ2-3	TGTGCCAGCAGGGACCCCCCAAGCACAGATACGCAGTATTTT	CASRDPPSTDTQYF
many	NA	TRBV30	TRBJ2-1	TGTGCCTGGAGTAAGGTTGGCAATGAGCAGTTCTTC	CAWSKVGNEQFF
few	TRBD1	TRBV11-2	TRBJ2-5	TGTGCCAGCAGCAGGAATACAGGGGGACAAGAGACCCAGTACTTC	CASSRNTGGQETQYF
many	TRBD1	TRBV12-3/TRBV12-4	TRBJ1-5	TGTGCCAGCAGTCCACAGGGGAATCAGCCCCAGCATTTT	CASSPQGNQPQHF
few	NA	TRBV13	TRBJ2-2	TGTGCCAGCAGCCCCCTACTAGCCACCGGGGAGCTGTTTTTT	CASSPLLATGELFF
few	NA	TRBV19	TRBJ2-5	TGTGCCAGTAGTGCGACCGGCGGGCAAGAGACCCAGTACTTC	CASSATGGQETQYF
NA	NA	TRBV29-1	TRBJ2-4	TGCAGCGTTGTAGCGTCCGAGGACATTCAGTACTTC	CSVVASEDIQYF
many	NA	TRBV5-1	TRBJ1-1	TGCGCCAGCAGCTACACACTGAACACTGAAGCTTTCTTT	CASSYTLNTEAFF
few	TRBD1	TRBV6-1	TRBJ1-2	TGTGCCAGCAACTTTGACAGGGGGCGAATTAACTATGGCTACACCTTC	CASNFDRGRINYGYTF
many	NA	TRBV7-3	TRBJ2-1	TGTGCCAGCAGCTTAAGGCATGCAGCTGTAGACGCGGGGTCCCCCTACAATGAGCAGTTCTTC	CASSLRHAAVDAGSPYNEQFF
many	NA	TRBV7-9	TRBJ1-4	TGTGCCAGCGTTGGCAGTGCAACTAATGAAAAACTGTTTTTT	CASVGSATNEKLFF
NA	NA	TRBV7-2	TRBJ2-1	TGTGCCAGCCGCCCCTCAGCCACGATCTACAATGAGCAGTTCTTC	CASRPSATIYNEQFF
few	NA	TRBV9	TRBJ2-3	TGTGCCAGCAGTCTTCGAGTCCTGACAACCGATACGCAGTATTTT	CASSLRVLTTDTQYF
NA	NA	TRBV18	TRBJ2-1	TGTGCCAGCTCATCAAAAATCCCCATTGGGCAGTTCTTC	CASSSKIPIGQFF
many	NA	TRBV5-4	TRBJ2-3	TGTGCCAGCAGCTCGGAGCCGGGAGATACGCAGTATTTT	CASSSEPGDTQYF
many	NA	TRBV20-1	TRBJ1-4	TGCAGTGCTAGAGATGCGAGGGTTGGAAAACTGTTTTTT	CSARDARVGKLFF
many	NA	TRBV6-5	TRBJ2-2	TGTGCCAGCAGGAGAACAGGGTTGGTCACCGGGGAGCTGTTTTTT	CASRRTGLVTGELFF
many	NA	TRBV4-1	TRBJ2-5	TGCGCCAGCAGCCCCTCCGGGCAGGGCGAAGGGACCCAGTACTTC	CASSPSGQGEGTQYF
many	TRBD1	TRBV5-1	TRBJ1-2	TGCGCCAGCAGACCGAAGGACAGGGACGGCTACACCTTC	CASRPKDRDGYTF
few	NA	TRBV20-1	TRBJ2-5	TGCAGTGCTAGAGATCTGAGACTAGGAGAGACCCAGTACTTC	CSARDLRLGETQYF
many	NA	TRBV7-9	TRBJ1-1	TGTGCCAGCAGTCGAAGGGGGGGGATTGGGAACACTGAAGCTTTCTTT	CASSRRGGIGNTEAFF
few	TRBD1	TRBV5-1	TRBJ2-3	TGCGCCAGCAGGGAAGGGACAGGGACCCCAGATACGCAGTATTTT	CASREGTGTPDTQYF
NA	TRBD2	TRBV7-9	TRBJ2-5	TGTGCCAGCAAACGGGGGGGCCAAGAGACCCAGTACTTC	CASKRGGQETQYF
many	TRBD2	TRBV7-3	TRBJ2-1	TGTGCCAGCAGCTTATACGGGGGGGCAGGGAATGAGCAGTTCTTC	CASSLYGGAGNEQFF
many	TRBD2	TRBV12-3/TRBV12-4	TRBJ2-1	TGTGCCAGCAGTTCCAGCGGGGGGGCTGGAGAGCAGTTCTTC	CASSSSGGAGEQFF
NA	NA	TRBV5-1	TRBJ1-6	TGCGCCAGCAGTGAGCAGCCAAATTCACCCCTCCACTTT	CASSEQPNSPLHF
few	NA	TRBV11-2	TRBJ2-1	TGTGCCAGCAGCTTAGGTCCTTCCGGCAATGAGCAGTTCTTC	CASSLGPSGNEQFF
many	NA	TRBV12-3/TRBV12-4	TRBJ2-6	TGTGCCAGCAGCCGGCGGACCTCTGGGGCCAACGTCCTGACTTTC	CASSRRTSGANVLTF
many	NA	TRBV18	TRBJ2-7	TGTGCCAGCTCACCCACGACCGATTACGAGCAGTACTTC	CASSPTTDYEQYF
many	NA	TRBV3-1	TRBJ1-5	TGTGCCAGCAGCCAAGGGCTGGGGGCGGGTAGCAATCAGCCCCAGCATTTT	CASSQGLGAGSNQPQHF
many	TRBD2	TRBV7-3	TRBJ2-4	TGTGCCAGCAGCCCGTCGCGGGGGGACATTCAGTACTTC	CASSPSRGDIQYF
many	NA	TRBV5-1	TRBJ2-3	TGCGCCAGCAGCTTGGGACCTCTAGCGACTAGCACAGATACGCAGTATTTT	CASSLGPLATSTDTQYF
few	NA	TRBV5-4	TRBJ1-4	TGTGCCAGCAGCCCGAAGGGATCAACTAATGAAAAACTGTTTTTT	CASSPKGSTNEKLFF